This TCR beta chain is from a study of control samples from healthy donors and cancer patients. CDR3 length equals 18 residues. The V and J ends lost 3 bases and 7 bases respectively, with 22 bases between them. Germline lookup yields CDR1 SNHLY and CDR2 FYNNEI. The method was immunoSEQ multiplex PCR; TCRdb's version includes in-frame clones alone and lacks a portion of them. The sample comprises about 220,000 clones, roughly 94% of which are singletons, and more than 1.3% rests with the top ten. The clonotype was recovered from a man in his fifties or sixties in good health. Sequenced material: blood. The genes are TRBV2 and TRBJ1-6; the D gene is possibly TRBD1 (6 bases). The CDR3 region is CASSDSDPVGTRNSPLHF. The CDR3 bases are TGTGCCAGCAGTGATTCTGACCCGGTAGGGACAAGGAATTCACCCCTCCACTTT.